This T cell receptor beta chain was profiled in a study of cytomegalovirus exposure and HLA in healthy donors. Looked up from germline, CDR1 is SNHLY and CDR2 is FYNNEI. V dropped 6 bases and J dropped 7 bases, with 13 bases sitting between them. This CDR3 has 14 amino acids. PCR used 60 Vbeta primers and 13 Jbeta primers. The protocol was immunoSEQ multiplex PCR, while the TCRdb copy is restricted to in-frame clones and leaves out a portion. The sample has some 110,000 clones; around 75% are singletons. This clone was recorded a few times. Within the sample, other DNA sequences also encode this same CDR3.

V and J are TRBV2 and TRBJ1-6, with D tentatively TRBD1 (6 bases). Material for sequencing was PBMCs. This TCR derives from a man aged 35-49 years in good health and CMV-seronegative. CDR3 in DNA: TGTGCCAGCAGAAAACAGGGAACGAATTCACCCCTCCACTTT. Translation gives CASRKQGTNSPLHF.